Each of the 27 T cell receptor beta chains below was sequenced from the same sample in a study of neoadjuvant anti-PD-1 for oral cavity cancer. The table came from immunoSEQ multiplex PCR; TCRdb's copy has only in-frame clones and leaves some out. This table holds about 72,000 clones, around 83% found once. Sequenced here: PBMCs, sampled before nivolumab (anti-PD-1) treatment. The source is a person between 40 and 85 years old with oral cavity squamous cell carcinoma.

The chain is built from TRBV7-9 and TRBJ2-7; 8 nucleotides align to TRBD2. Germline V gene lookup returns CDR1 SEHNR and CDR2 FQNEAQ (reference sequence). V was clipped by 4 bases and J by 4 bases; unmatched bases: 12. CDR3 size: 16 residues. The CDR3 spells CASSSGAASGHYEQYF. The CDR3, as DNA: TGTGCCAGCAGCTCTGGCGCGGCTAGCGGGCATTACGAGCAGTACTTC.

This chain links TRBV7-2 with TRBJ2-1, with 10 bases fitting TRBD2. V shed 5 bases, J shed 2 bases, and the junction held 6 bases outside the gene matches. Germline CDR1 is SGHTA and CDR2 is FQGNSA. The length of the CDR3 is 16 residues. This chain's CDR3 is CASSRTSGTTYNEQFF. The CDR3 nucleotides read TGTGCCAGCAGCAGGACTAGCGGAACGACCTACAATGAGCAGTTCTTC.

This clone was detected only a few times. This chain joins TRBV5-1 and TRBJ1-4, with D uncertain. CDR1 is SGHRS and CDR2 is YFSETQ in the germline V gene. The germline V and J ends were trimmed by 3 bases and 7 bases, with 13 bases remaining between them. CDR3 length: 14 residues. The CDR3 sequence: CASSSIPGGEKLFF. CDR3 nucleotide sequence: TGCGCCAGCAGCTCAATCCCGGGAGGTGAAAAACTGTTTTTT.

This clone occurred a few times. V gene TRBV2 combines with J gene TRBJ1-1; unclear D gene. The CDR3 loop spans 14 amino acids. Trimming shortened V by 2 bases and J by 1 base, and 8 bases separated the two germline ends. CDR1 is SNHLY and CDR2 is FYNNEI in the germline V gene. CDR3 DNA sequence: TGTGCCAGCAGTGAATTAAGGACGAACACTGAAGCTTTCTTT. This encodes CASSELRTNTEAFF.

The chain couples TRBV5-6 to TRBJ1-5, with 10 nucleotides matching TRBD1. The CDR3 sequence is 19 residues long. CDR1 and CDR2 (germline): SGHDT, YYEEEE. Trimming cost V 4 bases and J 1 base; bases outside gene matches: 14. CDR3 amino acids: CASSNQRQGAKESNQPQHF. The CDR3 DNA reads TGTGCCAGCAGCAATCAACGACAGGGGGCGAAAGAAAGCAATCAGCCCCAGCATTTT.

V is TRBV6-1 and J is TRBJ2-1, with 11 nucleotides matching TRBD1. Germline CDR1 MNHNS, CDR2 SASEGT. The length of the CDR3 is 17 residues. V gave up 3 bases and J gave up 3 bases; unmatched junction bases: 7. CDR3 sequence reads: CASSEGFGTGGYNEQFF. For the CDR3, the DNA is TGTGCCAGCAGTGAGGGCTTCGGGACAGGGGGCTACAATGAGCAGTTCTTC.

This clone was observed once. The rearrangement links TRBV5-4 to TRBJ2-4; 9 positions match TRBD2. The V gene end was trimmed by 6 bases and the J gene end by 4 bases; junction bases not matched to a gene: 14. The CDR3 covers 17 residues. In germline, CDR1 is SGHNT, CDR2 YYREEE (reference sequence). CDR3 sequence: CASTYDSGGSGKNIQYF. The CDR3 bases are TGTGCCAGCACTTATGATAGCGGGGGTAGTGGTAAAAACATTCAGTACTTC.

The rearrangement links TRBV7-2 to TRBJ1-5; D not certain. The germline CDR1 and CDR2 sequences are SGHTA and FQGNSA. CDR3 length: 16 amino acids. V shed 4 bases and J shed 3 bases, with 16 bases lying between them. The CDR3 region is CASSSTIGRSNQPQHF. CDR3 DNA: TGTGCCAGCAGCTCGACCATCGGACGGTCCAATCAGCCCCAGCATTTT.

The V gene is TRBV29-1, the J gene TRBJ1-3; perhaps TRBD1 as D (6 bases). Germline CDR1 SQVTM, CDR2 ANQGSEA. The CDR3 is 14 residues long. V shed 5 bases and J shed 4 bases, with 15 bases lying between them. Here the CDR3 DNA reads TGCAGCGTTAAGCCGGGGGCGTCCGGAAACACCATATATTTT. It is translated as CSVKPGASGNTIYF.

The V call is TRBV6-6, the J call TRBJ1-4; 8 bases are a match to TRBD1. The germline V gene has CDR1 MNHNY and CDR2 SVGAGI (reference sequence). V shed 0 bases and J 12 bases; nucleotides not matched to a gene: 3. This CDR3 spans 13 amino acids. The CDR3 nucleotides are TGTGCCAGCAGTTACTCCAGGGGGCGCGAACTGTTTTTT. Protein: CASSYSRGRELFF.

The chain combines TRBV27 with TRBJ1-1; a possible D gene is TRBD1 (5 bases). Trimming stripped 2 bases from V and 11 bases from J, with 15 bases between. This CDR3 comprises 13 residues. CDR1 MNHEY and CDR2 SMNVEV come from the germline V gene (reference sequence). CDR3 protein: CASSLMPGRGAFF. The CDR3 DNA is TGTGCCAGCAGTTTAATGCCGGGCCGGGGGGCTTTCTTT.

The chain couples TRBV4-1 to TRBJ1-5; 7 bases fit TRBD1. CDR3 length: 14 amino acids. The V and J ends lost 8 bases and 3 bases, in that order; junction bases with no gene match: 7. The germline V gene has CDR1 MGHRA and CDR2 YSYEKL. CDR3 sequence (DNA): TGCGCCAGCGGAGGGGGCTTGAACAATCAGCCCCAGCATTTT. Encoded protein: CASGGGLNNQPQHF.

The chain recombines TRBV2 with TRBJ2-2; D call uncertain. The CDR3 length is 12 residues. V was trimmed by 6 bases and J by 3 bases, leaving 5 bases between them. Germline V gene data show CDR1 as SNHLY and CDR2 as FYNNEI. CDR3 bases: TGTGCCAGCAGAGAGGACACCGGGGAGCTGTTTTTT. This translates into CASREDTGELFF. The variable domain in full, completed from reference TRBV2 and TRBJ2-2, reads EPEVTQTPSHQVTQMGQEVILRCVPISNHLYFYWYRQILGQKVEFLVSFYNNEISEKSEIFDDQFSVERPDGSNFTLKIRSTKLEDSAMYFCASREDTGELFFGEGSRLTVL.

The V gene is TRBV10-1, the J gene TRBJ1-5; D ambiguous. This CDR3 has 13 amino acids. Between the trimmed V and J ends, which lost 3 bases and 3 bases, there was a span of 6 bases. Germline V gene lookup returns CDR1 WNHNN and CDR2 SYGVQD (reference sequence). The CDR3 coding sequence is TGCGCCAGCAGTGAACAGATCAATCAGCCCCAGCATTTT. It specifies CASSEQINQPQHF.

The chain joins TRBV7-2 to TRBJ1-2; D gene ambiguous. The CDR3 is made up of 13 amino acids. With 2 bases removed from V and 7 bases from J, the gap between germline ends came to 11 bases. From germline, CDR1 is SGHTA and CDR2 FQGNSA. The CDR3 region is CASSLNLRGGYTF. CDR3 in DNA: TGTGCCAGCAGCTTAAACCTACGGGGTGGCTACACCTTC.

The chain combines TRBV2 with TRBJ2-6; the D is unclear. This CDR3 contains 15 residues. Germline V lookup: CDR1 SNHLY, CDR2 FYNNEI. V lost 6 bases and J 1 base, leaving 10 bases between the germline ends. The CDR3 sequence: CASRRTVSGANVLTF. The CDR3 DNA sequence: TGTGCCAGCAGGAGGACCGTTTCTGGGGCCAACGTCCTGACTTTC.

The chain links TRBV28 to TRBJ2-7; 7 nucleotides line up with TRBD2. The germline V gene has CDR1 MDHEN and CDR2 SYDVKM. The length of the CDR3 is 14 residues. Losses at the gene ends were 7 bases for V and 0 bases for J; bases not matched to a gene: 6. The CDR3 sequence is CASTWVAGSYEQYF. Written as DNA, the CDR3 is TGTGCCAGCACGTGGGTAGCGGGCTCCTACGAGCAGTACTTC.

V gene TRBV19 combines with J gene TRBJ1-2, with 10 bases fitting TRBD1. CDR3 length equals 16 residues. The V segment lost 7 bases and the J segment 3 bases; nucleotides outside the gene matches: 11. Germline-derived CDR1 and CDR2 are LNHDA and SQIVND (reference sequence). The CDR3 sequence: CASIPMTGGSYYGYTF. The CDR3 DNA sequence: TGTGCCAGTATCCCGATGACAGGGGGCTCCTACTATGGCTACACCTTC.

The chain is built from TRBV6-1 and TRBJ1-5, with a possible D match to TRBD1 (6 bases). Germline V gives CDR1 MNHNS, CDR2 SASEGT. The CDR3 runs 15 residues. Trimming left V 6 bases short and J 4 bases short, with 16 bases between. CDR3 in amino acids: CASRTWDNPNQPQHF. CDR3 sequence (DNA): TGTGCCAGCAGGACCTGGGACAACCCAAATCAGCCCCAGCATTTT.

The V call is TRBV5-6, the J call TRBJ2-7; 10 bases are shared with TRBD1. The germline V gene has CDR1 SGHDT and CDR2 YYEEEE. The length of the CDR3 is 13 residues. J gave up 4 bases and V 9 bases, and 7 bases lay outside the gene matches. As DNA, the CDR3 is TGTGCCACCAATCGACAGGGGGCGTACGAGCAGTACTTC. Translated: CATNRQGAYEQYF.

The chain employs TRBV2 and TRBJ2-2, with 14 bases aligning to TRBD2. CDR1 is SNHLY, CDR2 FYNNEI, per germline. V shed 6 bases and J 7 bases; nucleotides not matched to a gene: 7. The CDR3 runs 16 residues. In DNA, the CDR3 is TGTGCCAGCAGACCGACTAGCGGGAGGGGTCGCGGGGAGCTGTTTTTT. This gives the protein CASRPTSGRGRGELFF.

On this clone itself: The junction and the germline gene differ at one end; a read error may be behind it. CDR3 in DNA: TGCGCCAGCAGCCAAGGATTCCTAGCGGGGGGGAGACAAGAGGCCCAGTACTTC. As protein: CASSQGFLAGGRQEAQYF. The chain combines TRBV4-1 with TRBJ2-5; 12 nucleotides line up with TRBD2. The CDR3 length is 18 residues. From germline, CDR1 is MGHRA and CDR2 YSYEKL.

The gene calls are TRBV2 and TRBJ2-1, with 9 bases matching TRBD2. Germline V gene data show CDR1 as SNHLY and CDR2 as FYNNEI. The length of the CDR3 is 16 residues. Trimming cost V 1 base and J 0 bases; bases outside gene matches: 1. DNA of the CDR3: TGTGCCAGCAGTGAAGATAGCGGGAGCTCCTACAATGAGCAGTTCTTC. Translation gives CASSEDSGSSYNEQFF.

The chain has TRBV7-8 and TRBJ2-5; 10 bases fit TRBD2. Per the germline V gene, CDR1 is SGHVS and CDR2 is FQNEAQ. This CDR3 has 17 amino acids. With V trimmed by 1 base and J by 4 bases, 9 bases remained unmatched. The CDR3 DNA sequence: TGTGCCAGCAGCTTAGTGGGAGCGGGAGGGAGGCGAGAGACCCAGTACTTC. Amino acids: CASSLVGAGGRRETQYF.

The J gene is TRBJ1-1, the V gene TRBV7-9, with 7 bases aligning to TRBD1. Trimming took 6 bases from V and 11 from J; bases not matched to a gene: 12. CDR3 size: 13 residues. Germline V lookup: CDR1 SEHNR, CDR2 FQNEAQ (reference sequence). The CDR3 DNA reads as TGTGCCAGCAGGCTGACGACAGGGAGTGATGCTTTCTTT. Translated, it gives CASRLTTGSDAFF.

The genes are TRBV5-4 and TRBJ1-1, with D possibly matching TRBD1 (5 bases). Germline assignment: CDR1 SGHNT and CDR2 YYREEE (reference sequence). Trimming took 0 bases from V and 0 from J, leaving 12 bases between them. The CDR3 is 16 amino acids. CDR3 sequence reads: CASSLAGAGLNTEAFF. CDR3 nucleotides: TGTGCCAGCAGCTTGGCCGGGGCAGGGTTGAACACTGAAGCTTTCTTT. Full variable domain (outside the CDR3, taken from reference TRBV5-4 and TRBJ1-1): ETGVTQSPTHLIKTRGQQVTLRCSSQSGHNTVSWYQQALGQGPQFIFQYYREEENGRGNFPPRFSGLQFPNYSSELNVNALELDDSALYLCASSLAGAGLNTEAFFGQGTRLTVV.

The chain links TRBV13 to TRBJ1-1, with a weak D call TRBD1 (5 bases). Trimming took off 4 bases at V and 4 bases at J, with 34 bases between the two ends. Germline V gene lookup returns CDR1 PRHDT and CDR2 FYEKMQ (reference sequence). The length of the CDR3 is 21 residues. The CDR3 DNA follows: TGTGCCAGCAGCTCCATCTCCCTAGTTTACGACCCAGGGAGGGAGGTCACTGAAGCTTTCTTT. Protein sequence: CASSSISLVYDPGREVTEAFF.